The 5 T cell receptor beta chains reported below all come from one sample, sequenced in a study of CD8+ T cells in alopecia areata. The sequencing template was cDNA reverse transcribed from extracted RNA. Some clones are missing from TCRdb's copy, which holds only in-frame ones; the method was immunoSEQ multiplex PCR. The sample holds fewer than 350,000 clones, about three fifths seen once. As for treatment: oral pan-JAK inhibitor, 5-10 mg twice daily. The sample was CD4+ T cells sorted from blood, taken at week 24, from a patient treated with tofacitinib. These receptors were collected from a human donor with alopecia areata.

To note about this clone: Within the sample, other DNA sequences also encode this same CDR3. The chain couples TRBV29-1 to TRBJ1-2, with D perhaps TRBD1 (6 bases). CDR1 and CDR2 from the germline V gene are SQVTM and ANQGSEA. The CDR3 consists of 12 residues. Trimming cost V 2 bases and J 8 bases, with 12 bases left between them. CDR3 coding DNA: TGCAGCGTTGAAACGGGGGGCGGCGGCTACACCTTC. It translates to CSVETGGGGYTF.

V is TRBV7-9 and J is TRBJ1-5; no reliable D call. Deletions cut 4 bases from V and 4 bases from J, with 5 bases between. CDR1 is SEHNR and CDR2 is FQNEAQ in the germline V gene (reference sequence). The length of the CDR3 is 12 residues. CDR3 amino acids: CASSSLNQPQHF. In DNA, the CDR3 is TGTGCCAGCAGCTCCCTTAATCAGCCCCAGCATTTT. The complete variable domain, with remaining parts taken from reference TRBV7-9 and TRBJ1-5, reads DTGVSQNPRHKITKRGQNVTFRCDPISEHNRLYWYRQTLGQGPEFLTYFQNEAQLEKSRLLSDRFSAERPKGSFSTLEIQRTEQGDSAMYLCASSSLNQPQHFGDGTRLSIL.

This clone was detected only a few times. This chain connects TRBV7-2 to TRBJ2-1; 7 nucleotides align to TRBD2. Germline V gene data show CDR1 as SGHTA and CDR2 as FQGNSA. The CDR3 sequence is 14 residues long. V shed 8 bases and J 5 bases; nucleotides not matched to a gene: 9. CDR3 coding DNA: TGTGCCAGCGGCGGGCTAGCGGAAAACAATGAGCAGTTCTTC. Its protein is CASGGLAENNEQFF.

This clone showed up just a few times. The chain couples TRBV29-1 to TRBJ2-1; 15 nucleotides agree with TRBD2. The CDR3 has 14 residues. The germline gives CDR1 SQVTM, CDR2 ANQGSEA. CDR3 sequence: CSATGTSGGIAQFF. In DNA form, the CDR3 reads TGCAGTGCTACCGGGACTAGCGGGGGGATTGCCCAGTTCTTC.

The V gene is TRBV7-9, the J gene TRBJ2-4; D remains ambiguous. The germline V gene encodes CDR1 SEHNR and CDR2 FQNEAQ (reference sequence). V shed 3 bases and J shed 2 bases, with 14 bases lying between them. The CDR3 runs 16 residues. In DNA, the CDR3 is TGTGCCAGCAGCTTTTTTGGTCTAGGATCCAAAAACATTCAGTACTTC. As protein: CASSFFGLGSKNIQYF.